The 6 T cell receptor beta chains presented below share a single source sample, sequenced in a study of T cells after yellow fever vaccination (dated by TCRdb to about 2019). The library relied on 5' RACE. Sequenced using an Illumina NovaSeq 6000. TCRdb cleaned the public reads at Q25 with fastp, built clones with MiXCR and kept in-frame beta chains. Each entry is one CDR3 protein sequence, shown with its most common DNA and genes. In all, the sample holds 250,000 to 350,000 distinct CDR3 sequences, and approximately 4.5% of those were seen once. The top ten clones comprise roughly a fifth of the sample. What this sample's treatment or condition label stands for: live attenuated yellow fever vaccine strain. Here the sequenced sample was PBMCs, taken 15 days after the yellow fever booster vaccination. Source of these receptors: a man aged 18 to 35 who received the YFV17D yellow fever vaccine.

In its sample, this clonotype was seen a few times. V usage is TRBV29-1 and J usage is TRBJ2-7; D is unresolved. The ends were cut back, 4 bases at V and 2 bases at J, with 12 bases in the middle. Germline CDR1 and CDR2: SQVTM and ANQGSEA. The CDR3 sequence is 13 residues long. The CDR3 DNA is TGCAGCGTTGTTCCAGGACCGGCCTACGAGCAGTACTTC. Translated: CSVVPGPAYEQYF.

This clonotype came up many times. The V and J genes are TRBV7-9 and TRBJ1-2, with D possibly being TRBD1 (5 bases). Germline V gene sequence: CDR1 SEHNR, CDR2 FQNEAQ (reference sequence). The V and J ends lost 0 bases and 6 bases respectively, with 8 bases between them. This CDR3 has 13 residues. CDR3 DNA sequence: TGTGCCAGCAGCTTAGCAGGACAAAATGGCTACACCTTC. Its translation is CASSLAGQNGYTF.

The CDR3 loop reads CAAATSGELFF. CDR3 coding DNA: TGTGCCGCTGCGACGAGCGGGGAGCTGTTTTTT. The chain recombines TRBV7-9 with TRBJ2-2, with D unclear. The CDR3 length is 11 residues. Germline V gene data show CDR1 as SEHNR and CDR2 as FQNEAQ (reference sequence). Trimming removed 11 bases from V and 7 bases from J, with 11 bases in between.

This clonotype was detected many times. V usage is TRBV20-1 and J usage is TRBJ2-3; the match to TRBD2 covers 9 bases. CDR3 size: 14 residues. V was clipped by 5 bases and J by 2 bases; unmatched bases: 5. The germline CDR1 and CDR2 sequences are DFQATT and SNEGSKA (reference sequence). The CDR3 is CSAPASGVTDTQYF. The CDR3 DNA reads TGCAGTGCTCCCGCTAGCGGGGTCACAGATACGCAGTATTTT.

This clonotype was recorded at least ten times. This chain connects TRBV9 to TRBJ2-7, with 8 nucleotides matching TRBD1. Per germline, CDR1 SGDLS and CDR2 YYNGEE. V was clipped by 4 bases and J by 3 bases; unmatched bases: 9. The CDR3 extends over 15 amino acids. The CDR3 reads CASSSGQGGYYEQYF. CDR3 DNA: TGTGCCAGCAGCTCCGGACAGGGAGGCTACTACGAGCAGTACTTC.

This clonotype was counted many times. The rearrangement links TRBV5-1 to TRBJ1-5; weak D call: TRBD1 (5 bases). V lost 4 bases to trimming and J lost 4 bases, with 12 bases between them. CDR1 and CDR2 (germline): SGHRS, YFSETQ. The CDR3 sequence is 14 residues long. The CDR3 loop reads CASSPGHWNQPQHF. The CDR3 nucleotides are TGCGCCAGCAGCCCGGGGCATTGGAATCAGCCCCAGCATTTT.